This entry lists 8 T cell receptor beta chains sequenced from one sample in a study of blood T cell repertoires in COVID-19. Sequencing used immunoSEQ multiplex PCR; TCRdb keeps in-frame clones, though not all of them. The data contain about 120,000 clones, around 90% of them singletons. Sequencing used peripheral blood. The receptors originated from a woman aged 60 to 75 with COVID-19, enrolled during active disease.

This chain joins TRBV7-3 and TRBJ2-7, with 8 bases aligning to TRBD1. Unmatched junction bases numbered 6, after V lost 5 bases and J lost 3 bases. CDR3 size: 14 residues. The V gene's germline CDR1 is SGHTA and CDR2 FQGTGA. CDR3 loop: CASSRDGQGYEQYF. In DNA form, the CDR3 reads TGTGCCAGCAGCCGGGACGGACAGGGCTACGAGCAGTACTTC.

The chain links TRBV27 to TRBJ2-5, with a possible D match to TRBD2 (5 bases). CDR1 and CDR2 from the germline V gene are MNHEY and SMNVEV (reference sequence). The CDR3 spans 15 residues. The V and J ends lost 0 bases and 1 base respectively, with 9 bases between them. DNA of the CDR3: TGTGCCAGCAGTTTATCAACGGGGAGCCAAGAGACCCAGTACTTC. Translating gives CASSLSTGSQETQYF.

This clone was recorded once. This chain joins TRBV25-1 and TRBJ1-2; 9 bases match TRBD1. The V and J ends lost 3 bases and 12 bases, in that order; junction bases with no gene match: 5. CDR1 and CDR2 (germline): MGHDK, SYGVNS. This CDR3 region has 12 residues. CDR3 nucleotide sequence: TGTGCCAGCAGTGACCGGGACAGGGAACACACCTTC. Protein sequence: CASSDRDREHTF.

The genes are TRBV7-9 and TRBJ1-2; TRBD1 might be the D (5 bases). This CDR3 is built from 14 residues. In germline, CDR1 is SEHNR, CDR2 FQNEAQ (reference sequence). V lost 2 bases, J lost 3 bases, and 10 bases lay in between. The DNA of the CDR3 is TGTGCCAGCAGCTTATCGGACAAGTACTATGGCTACACCTTC. Translated, it gives CASSLSDKYYGYTF.

V is TRBV2 and J is TRBJ2-6; D not resolved. The germline gives CDR1 SNHLY, CDR2 FYNNEI. Between the trimmed V and J ends, which lost 7 bases and 0 bases, there was a span of 10 bases. The CDR3 is made up of 15 amino acids. The chain's CDR3 is CASMVLSSGANVLTF. Written as DNA, the CDR3 is TGTGCCAGCATGGTCCTTAGCTCTGGGGCCAACGTCCTGACTTTC.

The chain uses TRBV4-3 and TRBJ1-3; 8 bases line up with TRBD1. The CDR3 covers 19 residues. Germline loops: CDR1 LGHNA, CDR2 YSLEER. With 4 bases clipped from V and 0 bases from J, the junction kept 14 bases outside the gene matches. The CDR3 nucleotides are TGCGCCAGCAGCCTCGACACGAACCGGGACAGGACCTCTGGAAACACCATATATTTT. It translates to CASSLDTNRDRTSGNTIYF.

This clone has just a few counts. The V and J genes are TRBV7-9 and TRBJ1-1, with D perhaps matching TRBD1 (5 bases). Trimming pared 9 bases from V and 5 bases from J, leaving 13 bases between. Germline values: CDR1 SEHNR, CDR2 FQNEAQ (reference sequence). CDR3 length: 12 amino acids. This CDR3 reads CASKGLGTEAFF. The CDR3, as DNA: TGTGCCAGTAAGGGGCTGGGAACTGAAGCTTTCTTT.

The V call is TRBV5-6, the J call TRBJ2-7; the D gene is possibly TRBD1 (6 bases). V was pared by 7 bases and J by 3 bases, with 14 bases between. Germline-derived CDR1 and CDR2 are SGHDT and YYEEEE. The CDR3 loop spans 13 amino acids. The CDR3: CASHVGGIYEQYF. The CDR3 DNA sequence: TGTGCCAGCCACGTAGGGGGTATCTACGAGCAGTACTTC.